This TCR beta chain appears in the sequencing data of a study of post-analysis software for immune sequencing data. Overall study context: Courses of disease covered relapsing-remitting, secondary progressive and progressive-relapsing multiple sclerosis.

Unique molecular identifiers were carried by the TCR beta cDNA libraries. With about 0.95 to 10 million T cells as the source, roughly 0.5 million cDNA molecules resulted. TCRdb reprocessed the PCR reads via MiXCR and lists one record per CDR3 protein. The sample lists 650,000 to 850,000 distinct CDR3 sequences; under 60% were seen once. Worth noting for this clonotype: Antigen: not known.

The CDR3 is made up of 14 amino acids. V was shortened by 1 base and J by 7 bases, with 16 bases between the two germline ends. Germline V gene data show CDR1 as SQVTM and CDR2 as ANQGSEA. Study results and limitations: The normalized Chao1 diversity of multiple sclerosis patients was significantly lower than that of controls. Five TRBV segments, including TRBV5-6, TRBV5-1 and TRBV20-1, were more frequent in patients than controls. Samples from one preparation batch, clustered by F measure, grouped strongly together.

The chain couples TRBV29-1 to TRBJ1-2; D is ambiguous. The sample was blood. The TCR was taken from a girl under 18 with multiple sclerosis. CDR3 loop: CSVEGRGLTVGYTF. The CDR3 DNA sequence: TGCAGCGTTGAAGGGAGAGGACTCACTGTTGGCTACACCTTC.